Listed below are T cell receptor beta chains from one sample, sequenced in a study of T cells in tuberculosis. Profiling relied on immunoSEQ multiplex PCR, and the TCRdb table lists in-frame clones only, not all of them. Among roughly 35,000 clones listed, 90% to 95% were seen once. The specimen sequenced was PBMCs. The receptors were gathered from a donor between 10 and 35 years old with latent tuberculosis or without tuberculosis infection. The CDR3 runs from the conserved cysteine through the conserved F or W. A D gene is named only where the DNA matches it firmly. The size field is filled for only some rows; it gives once, few, many or a size class.

d_call	v_call	clone_size	j_call	cdr3_nt	cdr3_aa
-	TRBV7-9	-	TRBJ1-5	TGTGCCAGCAGCCCCTCTCGGGGGGGAAGCAATCAGCCCCAGCATTTT	CASSPSRGGSNQPQHF
TRBD2	TRBV4-1	-	TRBJ2-3	TGCGCCAGTAGCGGGGGAGGTACAGATACGCAGTATTTT	CASSGGGTDTQYF
TRBD1	TRBV6-1	-	TRBJ2-2	TGTGCCAGCATGGGACAGGGGACCGGGGAGCTGTTTTTT	CASMGQGTGELFF
TRBD1	TRBV7-8	once	TRBJ1-1	TGTGCCAGCAGCTTTAAAACAGGGGGCTCTGAAGCTTTCTTT	CASSFKTGGSEAFF
-	TRBV6-5	-	TRBJ1-4	TGTGCCAGCAGTTACGGAGGCAGGAGGGATGAAAAACTGTTTTTT	CASSYGGRRDEKLFF
-	TRBV4-1	-	TRBJ2-7	TGCGCCAGCAGCCCCACTATACGAGCCTACGAGCAGTACTTC	CASSPTIRAYEQYF
-	TRBV7-2	-	TRBJ1-1	TGTGCCAGCAGCTTAGGACAGGTGAATACTGAAGCTTTCTTT	CASSLGQVNTEAFF
-	TRBV28	-	TRBJ2-3	TGTGCCAGCACGGAGGGGCCAGATACGCAGTATTTT	CASTEGPDTQYF
TRBD2	TRBV7-6	-	TRBJ2-7	TGTGCCAGCAGCCTGGGCGCGGGGGGTCAAGGCTACGAGCAGTACTTC	CASSLGAGGQGYEQYF
-	TRBV19	-	TRBJ2-7	TGTGCCAGTAGTATTCCAGGGTCCGTCTACGAGCAGTACTTC	CASSIPGSVYEQYF
TRBD1	TRBV11-1	once	TRBJ1-5	TGTGCCAGCAGCGTCAGACCACAGGGGGCGGATAATAGCAATCAGCCCCAGCATTTT	CASSVRPQGADNSNQPQHF
-	TRBV7-6	-	TRBJ1-1	TGTGCCAGCAGCTTAGAAAGCGGCAGGAGGACTGAAGCTTTCTTT	CASSLESGRRTEAFF
-	TRBV29-1	-	TRBJ2-1	TGCAGCGTCAGGGTTACCTACAATGAGCAGTTCTTC	CSVRVTYNEQFF
TRBD2	TRBV19	-	TRBJ2-1	TGTGCCAGTAGTATCGGGACTAGCGGGAGAAATGAGCAGTTCTTC	CASSIGTSGRNEQFF
TRBD1	TRBV19	-	TRBJ1-2	TGTGCCAGTCTCCCGGGGCCAGGGGGATGGTATGGCTACACCTTC	CASLPGPGGWYGYTF
-	TRBV28	-	TRBJ2-7	TGTGCCAGCCATCCCGGGGGAGTATCCTACGAGCAGTACTTC	CASHPGGVSYEQYF
TRBD2	TRBV28	-	TRBJ2-6	TGTGCCAGCAGTTTTCGTGGGAGGGCGTCGGGGGCCAACGTCCTGACTTTC	CASSFRGRASGANVLTF
TRBD1	TRBV30	-	TRBJ1-5	TGTGCCTGGGACAGGGATAGCAATCAGCCCCAGCATTTT	CAWDRDSNQPQHF
TRBD1	TRBV28	once	TRBJ2-3	TGTGCCAGCAGTTCCTCACGAGGGACAGGGTTAGCAGATACGCAGTATTTT	CASSSSRGTGLADTQYF
TRBD2	TRBV5-4	-	TRBJ2-5	TGTGCCAGCAGGTTAGCGGGGGGAGCCCAAGAGACCCAGTACTTC	CASRLAGGAQETQYF
-	TRBV2	-	TRBJ2-7	TGTGCCAGCAGTATAACGACAGGCCCCTACGAGCAGTACTTC	CASSITTGPYEQYF
TRBD2	TRBV10-3	medium-sized	TRBJ2-7	TGTGCCATCAGTGAGCGGACTAGCGTGGTCAAAGAGCAGTACTTC	CAISERTSVVKEQYF